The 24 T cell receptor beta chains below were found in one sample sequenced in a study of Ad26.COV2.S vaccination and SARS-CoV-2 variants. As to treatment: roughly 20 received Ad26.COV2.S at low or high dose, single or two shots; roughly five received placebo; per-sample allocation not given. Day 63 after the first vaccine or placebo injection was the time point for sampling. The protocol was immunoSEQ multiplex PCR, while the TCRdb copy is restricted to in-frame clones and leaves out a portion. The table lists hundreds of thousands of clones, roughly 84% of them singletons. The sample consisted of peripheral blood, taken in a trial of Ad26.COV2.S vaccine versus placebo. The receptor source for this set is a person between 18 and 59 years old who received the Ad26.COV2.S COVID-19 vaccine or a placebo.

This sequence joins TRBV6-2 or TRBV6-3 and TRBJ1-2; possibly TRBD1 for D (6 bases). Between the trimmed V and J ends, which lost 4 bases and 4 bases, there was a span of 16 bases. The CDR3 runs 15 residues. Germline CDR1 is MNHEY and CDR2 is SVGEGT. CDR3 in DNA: TGTGCCAGCAGTTTGGGGGGCTCCGATCTCTATGGCTACACCTTC. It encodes CASSLGGSDLYGYTF.

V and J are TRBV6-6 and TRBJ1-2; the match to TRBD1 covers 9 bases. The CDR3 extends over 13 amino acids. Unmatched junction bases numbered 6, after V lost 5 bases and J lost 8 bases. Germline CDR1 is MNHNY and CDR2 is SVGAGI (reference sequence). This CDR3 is CASSPGTGFGYTF. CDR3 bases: TGTGCCAGCAGTCCCGGGACAGGGTTCGGCTACACCTTC.

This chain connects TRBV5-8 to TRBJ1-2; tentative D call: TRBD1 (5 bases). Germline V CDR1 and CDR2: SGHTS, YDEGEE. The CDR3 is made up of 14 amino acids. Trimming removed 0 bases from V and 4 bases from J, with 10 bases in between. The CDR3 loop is CASSLAGTAYGYTF. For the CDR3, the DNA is TGTGCCAGCAGCTTGGCCGGGACTGCCTATGGCTACACCTTC.

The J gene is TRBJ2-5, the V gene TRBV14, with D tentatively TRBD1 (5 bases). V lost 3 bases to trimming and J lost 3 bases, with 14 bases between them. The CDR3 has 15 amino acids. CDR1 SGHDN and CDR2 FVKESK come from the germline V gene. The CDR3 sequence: CASSHDSLIEETQYF. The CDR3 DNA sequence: TGTGCCAGCAGCCACGACAGCCTAATTGAAGAGACCCAGTACTTC.

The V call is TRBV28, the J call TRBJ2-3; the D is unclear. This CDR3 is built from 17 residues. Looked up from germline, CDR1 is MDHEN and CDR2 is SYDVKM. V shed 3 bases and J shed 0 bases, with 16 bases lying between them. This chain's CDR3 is CASSFPEGHFSTDTQYF. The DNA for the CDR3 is TGTGCCAGCAGTTTCCCCGAAGGGCATTTTAGCACAGATACGCAGTATTTT. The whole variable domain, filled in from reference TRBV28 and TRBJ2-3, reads DVKVTQSSRYLVKRTGEKVFLECVQDMDHENMFWYRQDPGLGLRLIYFSYDVKMKEKGDIPEGYSVSREKKERFSLILESASTNQTSMYLCASSFPEGHFSTDTQYFGPGTRLTVL.

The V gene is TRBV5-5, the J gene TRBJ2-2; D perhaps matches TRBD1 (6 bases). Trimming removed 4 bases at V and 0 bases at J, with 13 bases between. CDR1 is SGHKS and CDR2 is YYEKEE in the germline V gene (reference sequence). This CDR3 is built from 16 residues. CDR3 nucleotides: TGTGCCAGCAGCCCGAGCGACAGGCCGAACACCGGGGAGCTGTTTTTT. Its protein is CASSPSDRPNTGELFF.

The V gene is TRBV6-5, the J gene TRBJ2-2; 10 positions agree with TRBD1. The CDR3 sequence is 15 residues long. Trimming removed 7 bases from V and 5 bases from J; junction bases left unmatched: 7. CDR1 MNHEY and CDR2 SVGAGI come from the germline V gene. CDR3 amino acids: CASTAGQGRTGELFF. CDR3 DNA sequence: TGTGCCAGCACTGCGGGACAGGGGCGAACCGGGGAGCTGTTTTTT.

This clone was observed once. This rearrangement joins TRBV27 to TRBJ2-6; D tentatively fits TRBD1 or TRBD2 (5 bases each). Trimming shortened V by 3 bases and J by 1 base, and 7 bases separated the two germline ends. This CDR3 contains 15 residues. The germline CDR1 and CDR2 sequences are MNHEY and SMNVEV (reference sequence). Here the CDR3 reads CASSFGGSGANVLTF. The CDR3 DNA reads TGTGCCAGCAGTTTTGGGGGTTCTGGGGCCAACGTCCTGACTTTC.

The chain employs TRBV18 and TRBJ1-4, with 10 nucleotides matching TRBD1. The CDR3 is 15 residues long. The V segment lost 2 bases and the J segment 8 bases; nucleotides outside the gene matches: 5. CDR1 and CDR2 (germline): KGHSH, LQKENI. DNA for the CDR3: TGTGCCAGCTCACCAGCGACAGGGGGCGGAGAAAAACTGTTTTTT. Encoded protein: CASSPATGGGEKLFF.

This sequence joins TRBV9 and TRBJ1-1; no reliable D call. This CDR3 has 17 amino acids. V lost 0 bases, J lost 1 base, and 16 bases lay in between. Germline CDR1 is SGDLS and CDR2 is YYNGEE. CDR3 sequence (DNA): TGTGCCAGCAGCGTAGCCCCCGCAGGTGCTTCGAACACTGAAGCTTTCTTT. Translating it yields CASSVAPAGASNTEAFF.

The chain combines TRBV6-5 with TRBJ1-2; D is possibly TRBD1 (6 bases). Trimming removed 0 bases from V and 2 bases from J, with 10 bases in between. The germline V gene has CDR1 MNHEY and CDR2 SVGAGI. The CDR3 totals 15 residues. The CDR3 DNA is TGTGCCAGCAGTTACTCTAGTACAGGGAACTATGGCTACACCTTC. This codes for CASSYSSTGNYGYTF.

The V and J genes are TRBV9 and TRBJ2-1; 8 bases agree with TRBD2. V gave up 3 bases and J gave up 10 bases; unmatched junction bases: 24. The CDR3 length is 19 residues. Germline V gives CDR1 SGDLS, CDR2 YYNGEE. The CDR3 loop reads CASSDPHRSISGEVGEQFF. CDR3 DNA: TGTGCCAGCAGCGACCCCCACCGTTCTATTAGCGGGGAAGTTGGGGAGCAGTTCTTC.

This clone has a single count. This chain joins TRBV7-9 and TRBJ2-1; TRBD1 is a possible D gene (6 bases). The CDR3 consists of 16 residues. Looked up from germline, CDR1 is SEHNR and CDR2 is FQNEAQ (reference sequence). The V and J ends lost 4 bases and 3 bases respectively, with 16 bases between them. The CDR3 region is CASSSNQQGNYNEQFF. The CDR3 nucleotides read TGTGCCAGCAGCTCCAACCAACAGGGAAACTACAATGAGCAGTTCTTC.

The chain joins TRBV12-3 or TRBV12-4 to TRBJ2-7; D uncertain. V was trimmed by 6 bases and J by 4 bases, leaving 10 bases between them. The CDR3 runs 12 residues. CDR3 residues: CASRNREYEQYF. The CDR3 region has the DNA TGTGCCAGCAGGAATAGAGAATACGAGCAGTACTTC.

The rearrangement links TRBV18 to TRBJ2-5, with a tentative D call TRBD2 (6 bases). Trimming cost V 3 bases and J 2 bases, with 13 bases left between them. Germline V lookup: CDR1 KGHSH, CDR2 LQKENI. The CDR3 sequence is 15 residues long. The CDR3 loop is CASSPLVGGQETQYF. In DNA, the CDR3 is TGTGCCAGCTCACCGTTAGTCGGGGGACAAGAGACCCAGTACTTC.

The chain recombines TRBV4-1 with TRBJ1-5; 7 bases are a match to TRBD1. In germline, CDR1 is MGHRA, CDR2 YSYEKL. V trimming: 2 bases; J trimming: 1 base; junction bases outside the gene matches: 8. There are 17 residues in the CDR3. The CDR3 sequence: CASSQPTGTKSNQPQHF. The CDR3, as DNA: TGCGCCAGCAGCCAACCGACAGGGACTAAAAGCAATCAGCCCCAGCATTTT.

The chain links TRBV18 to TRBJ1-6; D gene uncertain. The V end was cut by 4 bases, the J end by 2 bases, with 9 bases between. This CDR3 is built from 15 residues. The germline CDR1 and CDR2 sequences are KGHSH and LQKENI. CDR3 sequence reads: CASSLHEAYNSPLHF. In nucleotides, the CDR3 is TGTGCCAGCTCACTGCACGAAGCCTATAATTCACCCCTCCACTTT.

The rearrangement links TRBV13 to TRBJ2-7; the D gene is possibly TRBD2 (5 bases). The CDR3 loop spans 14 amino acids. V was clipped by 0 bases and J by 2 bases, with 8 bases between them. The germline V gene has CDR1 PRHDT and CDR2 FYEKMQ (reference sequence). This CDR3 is CASSLGGRAYEQYF. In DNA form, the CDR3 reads TGTGCCAGCAGCTTAGGAGGGAGAGCCTACGAGCAGTACTTC.

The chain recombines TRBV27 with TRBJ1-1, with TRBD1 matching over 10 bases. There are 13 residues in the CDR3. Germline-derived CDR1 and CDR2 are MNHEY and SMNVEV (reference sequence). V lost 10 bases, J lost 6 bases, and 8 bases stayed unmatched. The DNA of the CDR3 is TGTGCCACCAAGACAGGGGGCTTTTCTGAAGCTTTCTTT. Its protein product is CATKTGGFSEAFF.

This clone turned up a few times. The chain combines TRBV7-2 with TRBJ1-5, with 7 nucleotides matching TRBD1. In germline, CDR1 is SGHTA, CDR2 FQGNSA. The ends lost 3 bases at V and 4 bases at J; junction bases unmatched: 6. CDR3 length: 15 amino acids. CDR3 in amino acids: CASSFTGAANQPQHF. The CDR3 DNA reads TGTGCCAGCAGCTTTACAGGGGCGGCGAATCAGCCCCAGCATTTT.

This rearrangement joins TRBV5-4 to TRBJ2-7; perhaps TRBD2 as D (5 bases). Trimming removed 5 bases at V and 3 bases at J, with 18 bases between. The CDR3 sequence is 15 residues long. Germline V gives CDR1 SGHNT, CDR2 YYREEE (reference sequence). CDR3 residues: CASSRSGASGYEQYF. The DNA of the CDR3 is TGTGCCAGCAGTCGGAGCGGAGCCTCGGGCTACGAGCAGTACTTC.

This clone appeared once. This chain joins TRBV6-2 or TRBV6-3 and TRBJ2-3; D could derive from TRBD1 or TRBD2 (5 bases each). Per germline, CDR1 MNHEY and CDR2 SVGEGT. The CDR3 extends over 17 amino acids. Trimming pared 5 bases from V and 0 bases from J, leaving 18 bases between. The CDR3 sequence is CASSDLVGGYSTDTQYF. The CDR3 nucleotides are TGTGCCAGCAGTGACTTAGTTGGGGGTTATAGCACAGATACGCAGTATTTT.

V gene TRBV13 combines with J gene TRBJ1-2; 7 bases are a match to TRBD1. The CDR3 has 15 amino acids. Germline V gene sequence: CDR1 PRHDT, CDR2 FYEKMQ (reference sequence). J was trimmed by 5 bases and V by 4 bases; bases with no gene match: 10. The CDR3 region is CASSSLLQGLYGYTF. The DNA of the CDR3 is TGTGCCAGCAGCTCGTTGTTACAGGGGTTATATGGCTACACCTTC.

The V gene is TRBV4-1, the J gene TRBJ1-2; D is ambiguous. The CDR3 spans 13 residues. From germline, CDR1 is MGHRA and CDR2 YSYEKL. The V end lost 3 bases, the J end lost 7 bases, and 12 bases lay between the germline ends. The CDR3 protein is CASSHVEKLGYTF. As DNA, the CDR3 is TGCGCCAGCAGCCATGTGGAGAAGCTTGGCTACACCTTC.